The next 32 T cell receptor beta chains were all read from a single sample in a study of CD8+CD57+ T cells in acquired aplastic anemia listed by TCRdb under 2018. The patients picked for sequencing were ones in whom flow cytometry had shown an expansion of CD8+CD57+ cells. TCRdb shows the sequencer as Illumina HiSeq 2000. Genomic DNA served as template for TCR beta VDJ combination and CDR3 sequence profiling. The public reads were reprocessed in TCRdb via fastp at Q25 and MiXCR, keeping in-frame beta chains. Every distinct CDR3 protein forms one entry, paired with its most common genes and DNA. This sample holds 150,000 or so distinct CDR3 sequences; over 50% were observed only once. The ten largest clones take up about an eighth of the sample. The specimen was sorted CD4+, CD8+, or CD8+CD57+ T cells (not recorded which) from PBMCs. These receptor sequences come from a human donor with aplastic anemia.

This clonotype appeared many times. This chain uses TRBV10-3 with TRBJ1-2; the D gene is possibly TRBD1 (6 bases). The CDR3 runs 15 residues. CDR1 and CDR2 (germline): ENHRY, SYGVKD. V lost 2 bases to trimming and J lost 2 bases, with 12 bases between them. Here the CDR3 reads CAISETPTGNYGYTF. The CDR3 DNA reads as TGTGCCATCAGTGAGACCCCCACAGGGAACTATGGCTACACCTTC.

The chain carries TRBV3-1 and TRBJ1-1; no clear D gene. This CDR3 comprises 14 residues. With 1 base removed from V and 4 bases from J, the gap between germline ends came to 10 bases. Germline assignment: CDR1 LGHDT and CDR2 YNNKEL (reference sequence). CDR3 sequence: CASSQALGITEAFF. The CDR3 DNA reads TGTGCCAGCAGCCAAGCATTGGGGATCACTGAAGCTTTCTTT.

The genes are TRBV11-2 and TRBJ1-3; D perhaps matches TRBD1 (5 bases). From germline, CDR1 is SGHAT and CDR2 FQNNGV. The CDR3 length is 17 residues. Deletions cut 5 bases from V and 1 base from J, with 18 bases between. CDR3 bases: TGTGCCAGCAGCCCCCGCTCGGGGGAATGGTCTGGAAACACCATATATTTT. This encodes CASSPRSGEWSGNTIYF.

This clonotype has ten or more counts. The chain carries TRBV20-1 and TRBJ2-7; TRBD2 matches 7 bases. The CDR3 length is 13 residues. J was trimmed by 3 bases and V by 4 bases; bases with no gene match: 6. The V gene's germline CDR1 is DFQATT and CDR2 SNEGSKA (reference sequence). The CDR3 here is CSAIVGEGYEQYF. CDR3 in DNA: TGCAGTGCTATAGTGGGGGAGGGCTACGAGCAGTACTTC.

In the case of this clonotype: Since a much larger clone is just one base distant, this may be a read error. The chain is built from TRBV19 and TRBJ1-2; D gene uncertain. Trimming took off 7 bases at V and 2 bases at J, with 23 bases between the two ends. CDR1 is LNHDA and CDR2 is SQIVND in the germline V gene (reference sequence). This CDR3 has 17 residues. The CDR3 protein is CASNTPSFPVQNYGYTF. CDR3 DNA: TGTGCCAGTAATACCCCCTCATTCCCCGTACAGAACTATGGCTACACCTTC.

The rearrangement joins TRBV27 to TRBJ1-2; 9 bases are a match to TRBD1. The germline CDR1 and CDR2 sequences are MNHEY and SMNVEV (reference sequence). This CDR3 has 15 residues. Trimming removed 4 bases from V and 5 bases from J; junction bases left unmatched: 8. This chain's CDR3 is CASSSLGTGKYGYTF. The CDR3 nucleotides read TGTGCCAGCAGTTCCCTCGGGACAGGGAAGTATGGCTACACCTTC.

This clonotype has a handful of counts. V gene TRBV2 combines with J gene TRBJ1-1; D is unclear. In germline, CDR1 is SNHLY, CDR2 FYNNEI. The CDR3 covers 12 residues. Between the trimmed V and J ends, which lost 7 bases and 1 base, there was a span of 7 bases. The CDR3 DNA reads TGTGCCAGCATAGCCCAGAACACTGAAGCTTTCTTT. Translation gives CASIAQNTEAFF.

This clonotype has at least ten counts. This chain joins TRBV12-3 or TRBV12-4 and TRBJ2-1, with D unclear. The V and J ends lost 8 bases and 5 bases respectively, with 4 bases between them. The CDR3 runs to 10 residues. CDR3 coding DNA: TGTGCCAGCGGGAACAATGAGCAGTTCTTC. Encoded protein: CASGNNEQFF.

The chain has TRBV19 and TRBJ1-6; D gene ambiguous. V was shortened by 5 bases and J by 14 bases, with 19 bases between the two germline ends. Germline lookup yields CDR1 LNHDA and CDR2 SQIVND (reference sequence). This CDR3 has 14 amino acids. In DNA, the CDR3 is TGTGCCAGTAGTCCGTCCCAAGACCTCATCACCCTCCACTTT. Translated, it gives CASSPSQDLITLHF.

The genes are TRBV19 and TRBJ1-5, with no clear D. Trimming removed 8 bases at V and 1 base at J, with 9 bases between. This CDR3 is built from 13 residues. Germline V gene sequence: CDR1 LNHDA, CDR2 SQIVND (reference sequence). CDR3 in DNA: TGTGCCAGTGGGGAATACAGCAATCAGCCCCAGCATTTT. Amino acid sequence: CASGEYSNQPQHF.

About this clonotype itself: Lacking the conserved final phenylalanine or tryptophan, this CDR3 likely reflects a read error. The chain carries TRBV12-3 or TRBV12-4 and TRBJ1-2; D remains ambiguous. V was clipped by 3 bases and J by 10 bases, with 15 bases between them. CDR3 size: 13 residues. CDR3 sequence reads: CASSFGHVGIYTS. The CDR3 DNA reads TGTGCCAGCAGTTTCGGGCATGTGGGGATCTACACCTCC.

The chain uses TRBV29-1 and TRBJ2-4; the D is unclear. V dropped 6 bases and J dropped 9 bases, with 12 bases sitting between them. The germline gives CDR1 SQVTM, CDR2 ANQGSEA. This CDR3 comprises 11 residues. This chain's CDR3 is CSVVDRSIQYF. In DNA form, the CDR3 reads TGCAGCGTGGTGGATCGGAGCATTCAGTACTTC.

The sample holds many counts of this clonotype. The chain has TRBV12-3 or TRBV12-4 and TRBJ2-5; no definite D call. Deletions cut 5 bases from V and 7 bases from J, with 17 bases between. The CDR3 is 14 amino acids. CDR3: CASSPPFSVGTQYF. As DNA, the CDR3 is TGTGCCAGCAGTCCGCCCTTCTCGGTTGGGACCCAGTACTTC.

For this clonotype: Germline and junction disagree at one end, which may indicate a read error. The chain carries TRBV10-2 and TRBJ2-5, with 7 bases aligning to TRBD1. The CDR3 loop spans 11 amino acids. The germline CDR1 and CDR2 sequences are WSHSY and SAAADI. The CDR3 spells CASSRTGTQYF. The CDR3 coding sequence is TGTGCCAGCAGCCGGACAGGGACCCAGTACTTC.

CDR3 amino acids: CAISGTGNTGELFF. DNA for the CDR3: TGTGCCATCTCCGGGACAGGGAACACCGGGGAGCTGTTTTTT. This chain links TRBV10-3 with TRBJ2-2; TRBD1 matches at 8 bases. Germline values: CDR1 ENHRY, CDR2 SYGVKD. The CDR3 contains 14 residues. The trim removed 8 bases at V and 1 base at J, leaving 3 bases unmatched.

The chain recombines TRBV7-9 with TRBJ1-1; possibly TRBD1 for D (5 bases). In germline, CDR1 is SEHNR, CDR2 FQNEAQ (reference sequence). The CDR3 is made up of 14 amino acids. Trimming stripped 3 bases from V and 1 base from J, with 9 bases between. CDR3 in amino acids: CASSFMGENTEAFF. In DNA, the CDR3 is TGTGCCAGCAGCTTTATGGGGGAGAACACTGAAGCTTTCTTT.

This clonotype was recorded at least ten times. J is TRBJ2-7 and V is TRBV10-2; either TRBD1 or TRBD2 may supply D (5 bases each). In germline, CDR1 is WSHSY, CDR2 SAAADI. CDR3 length: 19 amino acids. V lost 6 bases, J lost 4 bases, and 31 bases lay in between. CDR3 region: CASSEREQWGPNIYYEQYF. The CDR3 bases are TGCGCCAGCAGCGAACGAGAACAGTGGGGACCCAATATTTATTACGAGCAGTACTTC.

The gene calls are TRBV9 and TRBJ1-1; no clear D. This CDR3 is 14 amino acids long. Germline V gene data show CDR1 as SGDLS and CDR2 as YYNGEE. Trimming left V 3 bases short and J 0 bases short, with 9 bases between. The CDR3 sequence is CASSEDELNTEAFF. In DNA form, the CDR3 reads TGTGCCAGCAGCGAGGACGAGCTGAACACTGAAGCTTTCTTT.

This clonotype was seen only a few times. The genes are TRBV20-1 and TRBJ2-7; D is undetermined. Germline CDR1 reads DFQATT; CDR2 reads SNEGSKA (reference sequence). V gave up 6 bases and J gave up 3 bases, with 6 bases separating them. The CDR3 runs to 10 residues. The chain's CDR3 is CSAENYEQYF. In DNA form, the CDR3 reads TGCAGTGCAGAGAACTACGAGCAGTACTTC.

The rearrangement uses TRBV29-1 and TRBJ2-3; D unclear. Trimming cost V 7 bases and J 5 bases, with 13 bases left between them. Germline assignment: CDR1 SQVTM and CDR2 ANQGSEA. The CDR3 length is 12 residues. The CDR3 here is CSAGRLGDTQYF. The CDR3 region has the DNA TGCAGCGCCGGTAGGTTAGGAGATACGCAGTATTTT.

In this sample, this clonotype turned up many times. The rearrangement uses TRBV6-1 and TRBJ2-2; D is possibly TRBD1 (6 bases). Germline V lookup: CDR1 MNHNS, CDR2 SASEGT. V was shortened by 3 bases and J by 8 bases, with 16 bases between the two germline ends. CDR3 size: 15 residues. CDR3 DNA sequence: TGTGCCAGCAGTGAGCAAAGGACAGAGACTGGGGAGCTGTTTTTT. This encodes CASSEQRTETGELFF.

At least ten counts were recorded for this clonotype. The chain couples TRBV9 to TRBJ2-1; D is possibly TRBD1 (5 bases). The germline V and J ends were trimmed by 4 bases and 6 bases, with 17 bases remaining between them. This CDR3 is built from 15 residues. CDR1 is SGDLS and CDR2 is YYNGEE in the germline V gene. Here the CDR3 DNA reads TGTGCCAGCAGCCCTTGGCAGGGTACGGGCAATGAGCAGTTCTTC. Amino acid sequence: CASSPWQGTGNEQFF.

This clonotype was seen a handful of times. This chain joins TRBV7-6 and TRBJ2-5; TRBD2 is a possible D gene (6 bases). CDR3 length: 14 residues. Germline values: CDR1 SGHVS, CDR2 FNYEAQ. V was clipped by 1 base and J by 5 bases, with 11 bases between them. This CDR3 reads CASSLGLVGETQYF. CDR3 nucleotide sequence: TGTGCCAGCAGCTTAGGACTAGTGGGCGAGACCCAGTACTTC.

This clonotype was counted a single time. A read error may be the cause here, since a much bigger clone is one base away. Because the CDR3 is missing its conserved closing phenylalanine or tryptophan, this is likely a read error. The chain uses TRBV16 and TRBJ2-7; tentative D call: TRBD1 (6 bases). Trimming cost V 4 bases and J 6 bases, with 16 bases left between them. The CDR3 is 14 residues long. Per germline, CDR1 KGHSY and CDR2 FQNENV. The CDR3 is CASSPQQGFGEQYL. The CDR3 region has the DNA TGTGCCAGCAGCCCGCAACAGGGTTTCGGCGAGCAGTACCTC.

This clonotype has a count of ten or more. V gene TRBV6-5 combines with J gene TRBJ2-3, with D maybe TRBD1 (5 bases). The V gene's germline CDR1 is MNHEY and CDR2 SVGAGI. Deletions cut 5 bases from V and 3 bases from J, with 18 bases between. The CDR3 covers 16 residues. As DNA, the CDR3 is TGTGCCAGCAGTCACCCTCAGGGCCTCGGGACAGATACGCAGTATTTT. It is translated as CASSHPQGLGTDTQYF.

The rearrangement links TRBV20-1 to TRBJ1-5; unclear D gene. V was cut by 1 base and J by 2 bases, with 3 bases left in between. The CDR3 is made up of 12 amino acids. Germline lookup yields CDR1 DFQATT and CDR2 SNEGSKA (reference sequence). CDR3 nucleotide sequence: TGCAGTGCTAGAGCAGGCAATCAGCCCCAGCATTTT. Encoded protein: CSARAGNQPQHF.

This clonotype was seen many times. This sequence joins TRBV9 and TRBJ2-3, with D perhaps given as TRBD1 or TRBD2 (6 bases each). The CDR3 runs to 15 residues. Deletions cut 2 bases from V and 5 bases from J, with 15 bases between. Germline loops: CDR1 SGDLS, CDR2 YYNGEE. For the CDR3, the DNA is TGTGCCAGCAGCGTCGGGACTGGGGGCCTAGATACGCAGTATTTT. Translation: CASSVGTGGLDTQYF.

V usage is TRBV29-1 and J usage is TRBJ2-1; D could derive from TRBD1 or TRBD2 (5 bases each). The germline V and J ends were trimmed by 1 base and 12 bases, with 7 bases remaining between them. Germline V lookup: CDR1 SQVTM, CDR2 ANQGSEA. The CDR3 runs 10 residues. The CDR3 sequence: CSVEVGTQFF. The CDR3 DNA follows: TGCAGCGTTGAAGTGGGGACGCAGTTCTTC.

V gene TRBV4-2 combines with J gene TRBJ1-1; the D gene is possibly TRBD1 (6 bases). The CDR3 is 16 residues long. CDR1 is LGHNA, CDR2 YNFKEQ, per germline. The ends were cut back, 4 bases at V and 3 bases at J, with 18 bases in the middle. CDR3 sequence: CASSLAGGEGDTEAFF. CDR3 coding DNA: TGTGCCAGCAGCCTCGCGGGGGGGGAGGGGGACACTGAAGCTTTCTTT.

This clonotype was detected only a few times. The chain carries TRBV18 and TRBJ2-5, with 8 bases identical to TRBD1. The junction had 5 bases not matched to a gene; V was cut back by 3 bases and J by 5 bases. The germline V gene has CDR1 KGHSH and CDR2 LQKENI. The CDR3 covers 14 residues. The CDR3 loop reads CASSPRGLGETQYF. The CDR3 DNA is TGTGCCAGCTCACCCAGGGGGCTCGGGGAGACCCAGTACTTC.

The chain carries TRBV25-1 and TRBJ2-1; maybe TRBD2 (5 bases). This CDR3 has 14 amino acids. The germline V gene has CDR1 MGHDK and CDR2 SYGVNS. The CDR3 sequence is CASHGEISYNEQFF. The CDR3 DNA follows: TGTGCTAGCCACGGGGAGATCTCCTACAATGAGCAGTTCTTC.

The chain uses TRBV7-3 and TRBJ2-1, with 7 bases fitting TRBD1. Germline V gene sequence: CDR1 SGHTA, CDR2 FQGTGA. V was clipped by 5 bases and J by 8 bases; unmatched bases: 6. The CDR3 totals 13 residues. The CDR3 reads CASSRQGIHEQFF. The CDR3 DNA is TGTGCCAGCAGCAGACAGGGCATCCATGAGCAGTTCTTC.